This TCR beta chain was profiled in a study of blood T cells in healthy people across ages. General study findings and limits: Long-lived and aged donors differed, with more naive CD4+ cells and higher diversity in the long-lived.

A second about 7 to 12 cycle PCR used barcoded and J-beta primers. TCRdb fed the 5' RACE reads into MiXCR, producing one record per CDR3 protein. This sample yields some 1.4 million distinct CDR3 sequences, of which 42% are seen a single time; approximately 7.9% belongs to the top ten. Each sample used at least 6 million PBMCs. Notes on this clonotype: No antigen is known for it.

Sequencing was performed on blood. This clonotype originated in a woman in her late teens or twenties in good health.

This chain's CDR3 is CASSYGDSQPYNEQFF. CDR3 coding DNA: TGTGCCAGCAGCTACGGGGACTCACAACCCTACAATGAGCAGTTCTTC. The chain has TRBV6-2 or TRBV6-3 and TRBJ2-1; maybe TRBD2 (6 bases). CDR3 length equals 16 residues. The ends were cut back, 6 bases at V and 2 bases at J, with 17 bases in the middle. Germline V gives CDR1 MNHEY, CDR2 SVGEGT.